The 14 T cell receptor beta chains listed next were all sequenced from one sample in a study of patients and donors after allogeneic stem cell transplantation. TCRdb re-called the RT-PCR reads through MiXCR, storing one row per CDR3 protein. The table shows approximately 160,000 distinct CDR3 sequences, with 20% to 25% occurring only once. The sample was blood, either unsorted or a sorted T cell fraction (not recorded which). All receptors derive from a human donor who was either an allogeneic HSCT recipient or a stem cell or donor lymphocyte infusion donor (not recorded which). It is not recorded whose cells these are; they may come from a transplant donor.

The chain recombines TRBV20-1 with TRBJ2-3; 9 bases line up with TRBD2. CDR3 length equals 13 residues. V gave up 5 bases and J gave up 2 bases; unmatched junction bases: 2. CDR1 is DFQATT and CDR2 is SNEGSKA in the germline V gene (reference sequence). CDR3 in amino acids: CSASSGNTDTQYF. The CDR3 DNA follows: TGCAGTGCTTCTAGCGGGAACACAGATACGCAGTATTTT.

This clonotype was picked up a small number of times. V usage is TRBV5-1 and J usage is TRBJ1-1; D not resolved. This CDR3 is 16 amino acids long. V was clipped by 4 bases and J by 1 base, with 17 bases between them. Germline CDR1 is SGHRS and CDR2 is YFSETQ. CDR3 DNA: TGCGCCAGCAGCCCTGGGGTCGCCATATGGAACACTGAAGCTTTCTTT. Protein product: CASSPGVAIWNTEAFF. The full variable domain, rest sourced from reference TRBV5-1 and TRBJ1-1, is KAGVTQTPRYLIKTRGQQVTLSCSPISGHRSVSWYQQTPGQGLQFLFEYFSETQRNKGNFPGRFSGRQFSNSRSEMNVSTLELGDSALYLCASSPGVAIWNTEAFFGQGTRLTVV.

This chain uses TRBV7-2 with TRBJ2-6; D perhaps matches TRBD2 (5 bases). V was clipped by 3 bases and J by 2 bases, with 29 bases between them. The CDR3 has 22 amino acids. Germline V gene lookup returns CDR1 SGHTA and CDR2 FQGNSA. This CDR3 reads CASSFASGAAISLATGANVLTF. CDR3 bases: TGTGCCAGCAGCTTCGCCTCGGGCGCCGCTATATCGTTAGCGACTGGGGCCAACGTCCTGACTTTC.

This clonotype was found a few times. The V and J genes are TRBV7-2 and TRBJ1-2, with no clear D. The CDR3 spans 14 residues. V dropped 0 bases and J dropped 4 bases, with 9 bases sitting between them. Germline values: CDR1 SGHTA, CDR2 FQGNSA. The CDR3 nucleotides are TGTGCCAGCAGCTTAGCGGCAGGATTCTATGGCTACACCTTC. Encoded protein: CASSLAAGFYGYTF.

This clonotype has more than one count but fewer than ten. The chain joins TRBV25-1 to TRBJ2-1; TRBD1 matches at 10 bases. Germline V gene lookup returns CDR1 MGHDK and CDR2 SYGVNS. This CDR3 contains 15 residues. The junction had 7 bases not matched to a gene; V was cut back by 7 bases and J by 4 bases. CDR3 in amino acids: CASTRRTGGYNEQFF. The CDR3 DNA follows: TGTGCCAGCACGAGGAGGACAGGGGGTTACAATGAGCAGTTCTTC.

The V and J genes are TRBV4-1 and TRBJ1-2, with 7 bases that match TRBD1. CDR1 and CDR2 from the germline V gene are MGHRA and YSYEKL. CDR3 size: 17 residues. Germline trimming cut 1 base from V and 1 base from J; bases unmatched to any gene: 9. CDR3 protein: CASSQVPGQPINYGYTF. DNA of the CDR3: TGCGCCAGCAGCCAAGTCCCGGGACAGCCAATTAACTATGGCTACACCTTC.

This clonotype was recorded a few times. V and J are TRBV10-3 and TRBJ2-1, with D perhaps TRBD2 (5 bases). Trimming left V 6 bases short and J 8 bases short, with 14 bases between. The CDR3 loop spans 13 amino acids. The V gene's germline CDR1 is ENHRY and CDR2 SYGVKD. The CDR3 loop is CAIREDPGDEQFF. The CDR3 nucleotides are TGTGCCATCAGGGAGGATCCTGGGGATGAGCAGTTCTTC.

This chain joins TRBV7-9 and TRBJ2-5; possibly TRBD1 for D (6 bases). V lost 4 bases and J 3 bases, leaving 21 bases between the germline ends. Germline V gives CDR1 SEHNR, CDR2 FQNEAQ (reference sequence). The CDR3 covers 17 residues. The CDR3 loop is CASSSSPDSRPEETQYF. CDR3 bases: TGTGCCAGCAGCTCATCCCCGGACAGTCGGCCCGAAGAGACCCAGTACTTC.

V is TRBV7-8 and J is TRBJ1-1, with D perhaps matching TRBD1 (6 bases). The V gene lost 0 bases and the J gene lost 4 bases, with 18 bases spanning the gap. The CDR3 length is 17 residues. The V gene's germline CDR1 is SGHVS and CDR2 FQNEAQ. In DNA, the CDR3 is TGTGCCAGCAGCTTAGCGGGCGGGGCAGGGGTGTTCACTGAAGCTTTCTTT. Protein sequence: CASSLAGGAGVFTEAFF.

There are a few counts of this clonotype. The CDR3 DNA is TGTGCCAGCAGCTTGACAGGGGGTAGCACAGATACGCAGTATTTT. Translating gives CASSLTGGSTDTQYF. This chain connects TRBV5-5 to TRBJ2-3, with TRBD1 identical over 8 bases. CDR1 and CDR2 (germline): SGHKS, YYEKEE (reference sequence). The CDR3 has 15 amino acids. Trimming cost V 1 base and J 0 bases; bases outside gene matches: 1.

This chain joins TRBV14 and TRBJ2-1, with D perhaps matching TRBD1 or TRBD2 (5 bases each). The CDR3 is 15 residues long. Germline V CDR1 and CDR2: SGHDN, FVKESK. The germline V and J ends were trimmed by 1 base and 9 bases, with 16 bases remaining between them. The CDR3 DNA reads TGTGCCAGCAGCCAAGTACGGGGACGTCACGGTGAGCAGTTCTTC. Translating it yields CASSQVRGRHGEQFF.

A few counts support this clonotype. The chain couples TRBV12-3 or TRBV12-4 to TRBJ1-1, with D maybe TRBD1 (6 bases). The V end was cut by 5 bases, the J end by 2 bases, with 15 bases between. The CDR3 consists of 15 residues. CDR3 nucleotide sequence: TGTGCCAGCAGTAACAGGGCGGGTAGCAACACTGAAGCTTTCTTT. Translating it yields CASSNRAGSNTEAFF.

V and J are TRBV11-2 and TRBJ1-1, with D unclear. The CDR3 is made up of 13 amino acids. Trimming took off 5 bases at V and 4 bases at J, with 11 bases between the two ends. In germline, CDR1 is SGHAT, CDR2 FQNNGV. Here the CDR3 DNA reads TGTGCCAGCAGCCACATTAAGGCCACTGAAGCTTTCTTT. Protein sequence: CASSHIKATEAFF.

The genes are TRBV12-3 or TRBV12-4 and TRBJ1-1; unclear D gene. CDR3 size: 11 residues. V lost 8 bases and J lost 9, with 13 bases in between. The CDR3 nucleotides are TGTGCCAGCGGGGTAAAGCTTAAAGCTTTCTTT. Protein: CASGVKLKAFF.